This is a list of T cell receptor beta chains from one sample in a study of blood T cell repertoires in COVID-19. Clones were read by immunoSEQ multiplex PCR, and TCRdb kept only the in-frame ones, dropping some. The sample contains almost 95,000 clones, roughly 80% of which appear only once. Sequencing used peripheral blood. All receptors come from a man aged 60-69 years with acute or convalescent COVID-19. CDR3s include the opening cysteine and the closing phenylalanine or tryptophan. A D gene is named only where the DNA matches it firmly. Clone size is given for some rows only: seen once, a few or many times, or a class if the clone is expanded.

J | length | V | D | size | DNA | CDR3
TRBJ1-3 | 14 | TRBV19 | . | . | TGTGCCAGTTCTCTACAGGGCCCTGGAAACACCATATATTTT | CASSLQGPGNTIYF
TRBJ1-6 | 15 | TRBV6-5 | . | . | TGTGCCAGCAGTTACTCGTCCCGGTATAATTCACCCCTCCACTTT | CASSYSSRYNSPLHF
TRBJ2-1 | 15 | TRBV11-1 | . | . | TGTGCCAGCAGCTTAGCGGGGGCGTCGTACAATGAGCAGTTCTTC | CASSLAGASYNEQFF
TRBJ2-1 | 12 | TRBV29-1 | TRBD1 | . | TGCAGCGTCGGACAGGGGAGGAATGAGCAGTTCTTC | CSVGQGRNEQFF
TRBJ1-2 | 13 | TRBV7-2 | TRBD1 | . | TGTGCCAGCGCTACCAGGGACAGCTATGGCTACACCTTC | CASATRDSYGYTF
TRBJ2-7 | 16 | TRBV9 | TRBD1 | . | TGTGCCAGCAGCGTAAGTGCAGGGGGCTCGCCCTACGAGCAGTACTTC | CASSVSAGGSPYEQYF
TRBJ2-3 | 15 | TRBV2 | TRBD2 | few | TGTGCCAGCAGGGATACTAGCGACGGCACAGATACGCAGTATTTT | CASRDTSDGTDTQYF
TRBJ2-5 | 11 | TRBV2 | . | . | TGTGCCAGCAGTTTCGAAGAGACCCAGTACTTC | CASSFEETQYF
TRBJ2-2 | 12 | TRBV5-1 | . | . | TGCGCCAGCAGCTTTAATTCCGGGGAGCTGTTTTTT | CASSFNSGELFF
TRBJ2-5 | 14 | TRBV18 | . | . | TGTGCCAGCTCAGCACAGACTAGTACGGAGACCCAGTACTTC | CASSAQTSTETQYF
TRBJ1-2 | 12 | TRBV10-3 | TRBD1 | . | TGTGCCATCAGTGGACAGGGAAGTGGCTACACCTTC | CAISGQGSGYTF
TRBJ2-2 | 14 | TRBV27 | TRBD1 | . | TGTGCCAGCAGTTTATCACAGGGGCACGGGGAGCTGTTTTTT | CASSLSQGHGELFF
TRBJ2-5 | 17 | TRBV5-1 | TRBD2 | . | TGCGCCAGCAGCTTGGGCGCTAGCGGGGGGACCGAGGAGACCCAGTACTTC | CASSLGASGGTEETQYF
TRBJ1-3 | 16 | TRBV5-1 | . | . | TGCGCCAGCAGCTCCAGAGGAGGACTCAATGGAAACACCATATATTTT | CASSSRGGLNGNTIYF
TRBJ2-7 | 14 | TRBV19 | . | . | TGTGCCAGTAGTCGGGCAGGGGACACCTACGAGCAGTACTTC | CASSRAGDTYEQYF
TRBJ1-1 | 13 | TRBV7-3 | . | . | TGTGCCAGCAGCTTGCAGGAGAACACTGAAGCTTTCTTT | CASSLQENTEAFF
TRBJ2-1 | 18 | TRBV6-2/TRBV6-3 | TRBD2 | once | TGTGCCAGCAGTTACAACCCCTCGCTAGCGGGAGACTACAATGAGCAGTTCTTC | CASSYNPSLAGDYNEQFF
TRBJ2-7 | 13 | TRBV7-9 | TRBD1 | . | TGTGCCAGCAGCCGGACAGGCTCCTACGAGCAGTACTTC | CASSRTGSYEQYF
TRBJ1-2 | 14 | TRBV19 | . | . | TGTGCCAGTAGTATAGGGGCCGGTAACTATGGCTACACCTTC | CASSIGAGNYGYTF
TRBJ1-4 | 15 | TRBV12-5 | . | . | TGTGCTAGTGGTTTGGACCCGGGGGTGAATGAAAAACTGTTTTTT | CASGLDPGVNEKLFF
TRBJ1-4 | 14 | TRBV18 | . | . | TGTGCCAGCTCGCTCCGGACAGAAAATGAAAAACTGTTTTTT | CASSLRTENEKLFF
TRBJ1-1 | 15 | TRBV6-5 | . | . | TGTGCCAGCAGTTCTACGGGACAACGGAACACTGAAGCTTTCTTT | CASSSTGQRNTEAFF
TRBJ1-3 | 17 | TRBV9 | TRBD1 | . | TGTGCCAGCAGCCAAGCCGGGACAGGGGTCGGAGGAAACACCATATATTTT | CASSQAGTGVGGNTIYF
TRBJ1-3 | 15 | TRBV7-8 | TRBD1 | . | TGTGCCAGCAGCCCGAGGACAGGCTTTGGAAACACCATATATTTT | CASSPRTGFGNTIYF
TRBJ2-7 | 17 | TRBV5-6 | . | . | TGTGCCAGCAGCTTGGTACGTCAGGTTATCGCCGGCTACGAGCAGTACTTC | CASSLVRQVIAGYEQYF
TRBJ1-3 | 17 | TRBV4-1 | . | . | TGCGCCAGCAGCCCACTGGGACTGGTAATCTCTGGAAACACCATATATTTT | CASSPLGLVISGNTIYF
TRBJ1-5 | 13 | TRBV19 | . | . | TGTGCCAGTAGTGCAGGGGTCCGGCAGCCCCAGCATTTT | CASSAGVRQPQHF
TRBJ1-2 | 12 | TRBV6-1 | . | . | TGTGCCAGCAGTGAGGGGGGTGCTGGCTACACCTTC | CASSEGGAGYTF
TRBJ2-5 | 15 | TRBV10-3 | TRBD1 | . | TGTGCCATCAGGGGGGACAGGGGGCGCGGGGAGACCCAGTACTTC | CAIRGDRGRGETQYF
TRBJ2-5 | 11 | TRBV30 | . | . | TGTGCCTGGAGTAGCCGAGAGACCCAGTACTTC | CAWSSRETQYF
TRBJ1-2 | 14 | TRBV3-1/TRBV3-2 | TRBD1 | once | TGTGCCAGCAGCCAAGTTGGGACAGACTATGGCTACACCTTC | CASSQVGTDYGYTF
TRBJ1-2 | 12 | TRBV24-1 | . | . | TGTGCCACCAGTGTACAGGGTTATGGCTACACCTTC | CATSVQGYGYTF
TRBJ1-5 | 14 | TRBV3-1/TRBV3-2 | . | . | TGTGCCAGCAGCCAAGCCTCTAGCAATCAGCCCCAGCATTTT | CASSQASSNQPQHF